A single TCR beta chain is shown here with its context. V shed 1 base, J shed 2 bases, and the junction held 6 bases outside the gene matches. Per the germline V gene, CDR1 is SGDLS and CDR2 is YYNGEE. The CDR3 spans 16 residues. The age range of participants was 18 to 89 years, with residence in about two dozen US areas. These data are taken from a study of blood T cell repertoires in COVID-19. At the level of the study: The samples span acute and convalescent COVID-19 from the United States, Italy and Spain.

Sequencing was performed with immunoSEQ multiplex PCR; in TCRdb, only in-frame clones are kept and a portion is missing. The sample has fewer than 450,000 clones, about nine tenths seen once. This chain links TRBV9 with TRBJ2-7, with 10 bases lining up with TRBD2. The receptor comes from a man aged 18 to 29 who had recovered from COVID-19. Sequencing used PBMCs or T cells enriched from blood (not recorded which). CDR3 sequence reads: CASSVFGTSATYEQYF. The CDR3 DNA follows: TGTGCCAGCAGCGTATTTGGGACTAGCGCTACCTACGAGCAGTACTTC.